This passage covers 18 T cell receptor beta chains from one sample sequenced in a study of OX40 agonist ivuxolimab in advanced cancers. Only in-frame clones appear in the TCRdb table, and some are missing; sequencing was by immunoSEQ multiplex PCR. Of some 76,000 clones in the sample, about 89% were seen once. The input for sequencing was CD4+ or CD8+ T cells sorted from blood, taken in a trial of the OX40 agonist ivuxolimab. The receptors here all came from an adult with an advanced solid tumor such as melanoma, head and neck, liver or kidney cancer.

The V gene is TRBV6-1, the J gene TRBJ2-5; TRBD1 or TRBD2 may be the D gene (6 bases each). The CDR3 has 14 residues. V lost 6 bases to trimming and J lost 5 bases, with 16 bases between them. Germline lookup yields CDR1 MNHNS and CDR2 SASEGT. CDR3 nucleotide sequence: TGTGCCAGCAGCCTATCACAGGGAGGCGAGACCCAGTACTTC. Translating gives CASSLSQGGETQYF.

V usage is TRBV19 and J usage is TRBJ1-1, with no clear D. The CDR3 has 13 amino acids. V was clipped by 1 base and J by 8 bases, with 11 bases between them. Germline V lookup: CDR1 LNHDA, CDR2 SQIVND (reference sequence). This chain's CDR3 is CASSIGFTGEAFF. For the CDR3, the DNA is TGTGCCAGTAGTATAGGGTTCACCGGCGAAGCTTTCTTT.

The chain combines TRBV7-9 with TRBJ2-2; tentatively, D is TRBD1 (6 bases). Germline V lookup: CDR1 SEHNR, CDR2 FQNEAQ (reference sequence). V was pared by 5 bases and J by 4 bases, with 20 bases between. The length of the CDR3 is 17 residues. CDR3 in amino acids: CASSPRGDTTPTGELFF. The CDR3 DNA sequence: TGTGCCAGCAGCCCAAGAGGGGACACGACCCCCACCGGGGAGCTGTTTTTT.

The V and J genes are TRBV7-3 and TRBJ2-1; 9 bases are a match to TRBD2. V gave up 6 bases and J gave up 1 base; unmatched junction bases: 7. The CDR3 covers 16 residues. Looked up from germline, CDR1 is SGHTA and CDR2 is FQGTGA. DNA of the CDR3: TGTGCCAGCAGATATCGTAGCGGGAGTTCCTACAATGAGCAGTTCTTC. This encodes CASRYRSGSSYNEQFF.

DNA of the CDR3: TGCGCCAGCAGCTTGGGTGCAGGGGATCGCACAGATACGCAGTATTTT. It specifies CASSLGAGDRTDTQYF. The chain uses TRBV5-1 and TRBJ2-3, with a possible D match to TRBD1 (6 bases). V dropped 0 bases and J dropped 1 base, with 12 bases sitting between them. Germline V gene sequence: CDR1 SGHRS, CDR2 YFSETQ. The CDR3 spans 16 residues.

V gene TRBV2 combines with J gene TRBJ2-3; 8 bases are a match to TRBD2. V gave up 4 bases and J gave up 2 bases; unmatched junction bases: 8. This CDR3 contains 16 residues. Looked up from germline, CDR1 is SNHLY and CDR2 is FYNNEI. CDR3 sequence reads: CASSVRGGLFTDTQYF. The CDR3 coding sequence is TGTGCCAGCAGTGTACGGGGGGGCTTGTTCACAGATACGCAGTATTTT.

The CDR3 DNA sequence: TGTGCCAGCAGCGTCTCCGGGACTAGCGGGACGAACATTCAGTACTTC. The encoded protein is CASSVSGTSGTNIQYF. The chain is built from TRBV9 and TRBJ2-4; 13 positions match TRBD2. V trimming: 2 bases; J trimming: 7 bases; junction bases outside the gene matches: 6. The CDR3 is made up of 16 amino acids. Germline CDR1 SGDLS, CDR2 YYNGEE.

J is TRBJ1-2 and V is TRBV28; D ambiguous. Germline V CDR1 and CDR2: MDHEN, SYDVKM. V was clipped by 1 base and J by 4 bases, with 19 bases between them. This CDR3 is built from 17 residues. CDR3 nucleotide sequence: TGTGCCAGCAGTTTATCTGGAGCCCATAACAGAATCTATGGCTACACCTTC. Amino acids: CASSLSGAHNRIYGYTF.

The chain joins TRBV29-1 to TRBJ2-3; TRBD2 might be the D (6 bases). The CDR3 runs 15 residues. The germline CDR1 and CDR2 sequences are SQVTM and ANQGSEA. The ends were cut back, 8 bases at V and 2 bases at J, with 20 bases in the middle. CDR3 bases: TGCAGCTTTGCCCCCGGGACTTCTTACACAGATACGCAGTATTTT. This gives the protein CSFAPGTSYTDTQYF.

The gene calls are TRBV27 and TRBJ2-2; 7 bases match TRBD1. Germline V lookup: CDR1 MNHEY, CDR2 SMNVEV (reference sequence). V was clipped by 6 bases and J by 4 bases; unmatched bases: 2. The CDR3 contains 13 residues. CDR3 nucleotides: TGTGCCAGCAGCAACAGGGGCACCGGGGAGCTGTTTTTT. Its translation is CASSNRGTGELFF.

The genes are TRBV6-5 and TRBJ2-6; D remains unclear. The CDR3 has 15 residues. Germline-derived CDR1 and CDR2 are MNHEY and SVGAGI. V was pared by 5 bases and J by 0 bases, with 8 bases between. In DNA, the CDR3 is TGTGCCAGCAGTCTGGGGATCTCTGGGGCCAACGTCCTGACTTTC. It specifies CASSLGISGANVLTF.

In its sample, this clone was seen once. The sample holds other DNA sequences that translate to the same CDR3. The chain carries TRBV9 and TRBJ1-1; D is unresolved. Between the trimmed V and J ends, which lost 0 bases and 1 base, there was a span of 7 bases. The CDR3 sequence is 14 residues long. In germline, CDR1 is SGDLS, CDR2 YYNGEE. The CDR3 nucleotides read TGTGCCAGCAGCGTAGCTAGCAGGAACACTGAAGCTTTCTTT. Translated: CASSVASRNTEAFF.

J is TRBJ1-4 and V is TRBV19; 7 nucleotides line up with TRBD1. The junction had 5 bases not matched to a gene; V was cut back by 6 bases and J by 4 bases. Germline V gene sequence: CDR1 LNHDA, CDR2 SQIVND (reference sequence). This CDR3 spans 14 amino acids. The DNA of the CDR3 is TGTGCCAGTAGCCGGGACAGCGATAATGAAAAACTGTTTTTT. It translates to CASSRDSDNEKLFF.

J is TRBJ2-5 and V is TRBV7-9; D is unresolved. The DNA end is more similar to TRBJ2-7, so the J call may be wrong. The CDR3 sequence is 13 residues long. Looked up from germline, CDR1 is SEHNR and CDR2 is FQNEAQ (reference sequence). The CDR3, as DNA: TGTGCCAGCAGCTTAGCAGCCTCCTACGAGCAGTACTTC. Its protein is CASSLAASYEQYF.

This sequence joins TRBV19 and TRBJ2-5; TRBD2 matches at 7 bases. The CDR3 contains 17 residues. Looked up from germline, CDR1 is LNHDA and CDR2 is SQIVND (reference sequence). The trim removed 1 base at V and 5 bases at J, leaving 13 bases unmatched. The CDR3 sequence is CASSIVITAGVGETQYF. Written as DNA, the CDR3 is TGTGCCAGTAGTATAGTCATAACGGCGGGAGTTGGTGAGACCCAGTACTTC.

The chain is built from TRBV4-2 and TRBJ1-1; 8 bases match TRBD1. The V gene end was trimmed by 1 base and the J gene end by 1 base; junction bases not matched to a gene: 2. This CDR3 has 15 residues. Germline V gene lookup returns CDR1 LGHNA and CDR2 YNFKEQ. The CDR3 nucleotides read TGTGCCAGCAGCCAAGTGGGGACAGGGAACACTGAAGCTTTCTTT. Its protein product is CASSQVGTGNTEAFF.

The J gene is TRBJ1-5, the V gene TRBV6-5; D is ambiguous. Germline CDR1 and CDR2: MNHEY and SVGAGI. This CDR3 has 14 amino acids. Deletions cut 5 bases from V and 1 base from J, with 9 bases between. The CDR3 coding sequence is TGTGCCAGCAGTCGACGGTTGAGCAATCAGCCCCAGCATTTT. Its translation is CASSRRLSNQPQHF.

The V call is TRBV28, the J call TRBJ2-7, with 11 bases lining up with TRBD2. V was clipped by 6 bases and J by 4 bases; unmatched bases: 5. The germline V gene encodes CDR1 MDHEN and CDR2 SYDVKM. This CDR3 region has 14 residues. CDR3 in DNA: TGTGCCAGCAGACTCCGACTAGCGGGGTACGAGCAGTACTTC. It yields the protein CASRLRLAGYEQYF.